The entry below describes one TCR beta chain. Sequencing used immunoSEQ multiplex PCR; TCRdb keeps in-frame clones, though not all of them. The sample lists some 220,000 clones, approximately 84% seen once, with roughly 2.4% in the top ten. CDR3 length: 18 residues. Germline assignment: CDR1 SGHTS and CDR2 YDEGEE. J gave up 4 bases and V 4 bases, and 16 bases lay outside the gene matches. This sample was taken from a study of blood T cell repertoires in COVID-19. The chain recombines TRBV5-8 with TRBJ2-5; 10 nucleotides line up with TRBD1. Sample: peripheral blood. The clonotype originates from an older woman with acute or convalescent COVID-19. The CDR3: CASSPGAVGQGFRETQYF. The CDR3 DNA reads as TGTGCCAGCAGCCCAGGCGCCGTGGGACAGGGGTTTCGAGAGACCCAGTACTTC.